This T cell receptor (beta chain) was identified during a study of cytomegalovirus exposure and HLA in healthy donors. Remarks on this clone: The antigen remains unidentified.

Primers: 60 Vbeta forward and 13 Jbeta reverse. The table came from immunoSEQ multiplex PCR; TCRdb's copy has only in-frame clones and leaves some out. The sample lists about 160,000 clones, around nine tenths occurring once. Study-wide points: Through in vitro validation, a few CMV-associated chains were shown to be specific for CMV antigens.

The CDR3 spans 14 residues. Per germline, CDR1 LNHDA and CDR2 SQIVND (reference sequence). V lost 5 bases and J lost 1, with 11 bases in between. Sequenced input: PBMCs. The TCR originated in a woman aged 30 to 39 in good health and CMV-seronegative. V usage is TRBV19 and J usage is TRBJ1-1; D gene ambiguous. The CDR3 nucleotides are TGTGCCAGTAGTGTCGGCGGCTGGAACACTGAAGCTTTCTTT. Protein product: CASSVGGWNTEAFF.